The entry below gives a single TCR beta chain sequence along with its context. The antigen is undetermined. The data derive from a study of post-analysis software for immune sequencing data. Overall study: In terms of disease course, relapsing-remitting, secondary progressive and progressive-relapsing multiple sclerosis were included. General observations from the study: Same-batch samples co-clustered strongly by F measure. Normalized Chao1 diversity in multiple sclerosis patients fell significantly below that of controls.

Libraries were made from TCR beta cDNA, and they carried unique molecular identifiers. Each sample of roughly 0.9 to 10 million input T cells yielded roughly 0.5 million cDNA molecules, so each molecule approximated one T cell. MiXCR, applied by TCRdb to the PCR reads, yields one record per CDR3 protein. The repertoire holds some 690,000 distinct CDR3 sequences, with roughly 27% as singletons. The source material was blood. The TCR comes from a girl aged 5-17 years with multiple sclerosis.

This CDR3 is CASRRGGSNEKLFF. The CDR3 DNA is TGTGCCAGCAGGCGTGGAGGGTCTAATGAAAAACTGTTTTTT. This chain uses TRBV2 with TRBJ1-4; D uncertain. Germline CDR1 is SNHLY and CDR2 is FYNNEI. The CDR3 totals 14 residues. The V gene lost 6 bases and the J gene lost 3 bases, with 11 bases spanning the gap.